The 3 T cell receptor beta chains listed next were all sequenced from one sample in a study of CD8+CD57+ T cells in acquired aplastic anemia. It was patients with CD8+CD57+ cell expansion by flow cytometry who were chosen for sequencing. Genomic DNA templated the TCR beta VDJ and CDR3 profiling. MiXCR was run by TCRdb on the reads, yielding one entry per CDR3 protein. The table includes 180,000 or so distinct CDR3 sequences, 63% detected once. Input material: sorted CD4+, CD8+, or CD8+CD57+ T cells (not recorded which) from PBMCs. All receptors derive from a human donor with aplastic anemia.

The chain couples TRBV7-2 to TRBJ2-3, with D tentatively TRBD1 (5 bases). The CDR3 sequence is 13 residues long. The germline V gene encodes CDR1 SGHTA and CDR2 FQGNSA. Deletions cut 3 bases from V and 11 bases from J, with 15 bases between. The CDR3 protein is CASSFGQGPEQYF. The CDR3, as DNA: TGTGCCAGCAGCTTTGGTCAGGGCCCTGAGCAGTATTTT.

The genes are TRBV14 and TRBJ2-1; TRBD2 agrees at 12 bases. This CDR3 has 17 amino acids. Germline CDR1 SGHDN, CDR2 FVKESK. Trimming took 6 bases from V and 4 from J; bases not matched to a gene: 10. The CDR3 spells CASRPGLAGQGYNEQFF. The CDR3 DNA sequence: TGTGCCAGCAGACCCGGACTAGCGGGACAGGGGTACAATGAGCAGTTCTTC.

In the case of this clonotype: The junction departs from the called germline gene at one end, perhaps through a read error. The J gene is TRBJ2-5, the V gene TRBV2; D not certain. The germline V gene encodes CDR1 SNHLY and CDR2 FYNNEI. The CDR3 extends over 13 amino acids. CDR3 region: CASSETLQGTQYF. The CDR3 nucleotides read TGTGCCAGCAGTGAAACCCTACAAGGGACCCAGTACTTC. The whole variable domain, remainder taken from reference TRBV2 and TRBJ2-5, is EPEVTQTPSHQVTQMGQEVILRCVPISNHLYFYWYRQILGQKVEFLVSFYNNEISEKSEIFDDQFSVERPDGSNFTLKIRSTKLEDSAMYFCASSETLQGTQYFGPGTRLLVL.